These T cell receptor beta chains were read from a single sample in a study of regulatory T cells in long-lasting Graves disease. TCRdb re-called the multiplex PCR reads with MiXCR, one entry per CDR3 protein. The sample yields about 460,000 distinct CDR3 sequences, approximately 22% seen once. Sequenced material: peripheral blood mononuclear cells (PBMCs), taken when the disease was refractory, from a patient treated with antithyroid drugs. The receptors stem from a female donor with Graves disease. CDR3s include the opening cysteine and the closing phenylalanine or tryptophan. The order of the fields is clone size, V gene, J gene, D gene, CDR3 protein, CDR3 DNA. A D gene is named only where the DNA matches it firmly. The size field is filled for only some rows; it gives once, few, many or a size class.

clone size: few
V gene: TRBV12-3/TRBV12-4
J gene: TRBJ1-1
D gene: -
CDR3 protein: CASTQDISNTEAFF
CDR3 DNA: TGTGCCAGCACTCAGGATATCTCGAACACTGAAGCTTTCTTT

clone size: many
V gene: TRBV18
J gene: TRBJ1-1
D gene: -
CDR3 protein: CASSITNTEAFF
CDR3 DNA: TGTGCCAGCTCAATAACGAACACTGAAGCTTTCTTT

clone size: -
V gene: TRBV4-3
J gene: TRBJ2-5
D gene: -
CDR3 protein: CASSQDRLKLLSGETQYF
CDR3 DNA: TGCGCCAGCAGCCAAGATCGACTGAAACTCCTCTCAGGGGAGACCCAGTACTTC

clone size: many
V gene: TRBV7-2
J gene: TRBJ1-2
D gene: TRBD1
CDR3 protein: CASSLARDRVGNYGYTF
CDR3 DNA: TGTGCCAGCAGCTTAGCCCGGGACAGGGTCGGTAACTATGGCTACACCTTC

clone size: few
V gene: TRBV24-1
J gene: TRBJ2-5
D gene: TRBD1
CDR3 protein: CATSAGQGEGSPPETQYF
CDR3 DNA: TGTGCCACCAGTGCCGGACAGGGGGAGGGTAGCCCACCTGAGACCCAGTACTTC

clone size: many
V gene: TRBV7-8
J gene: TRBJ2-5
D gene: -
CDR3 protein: CASSLVGLASETQYF
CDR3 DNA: TGTGCCAGCAGCTTAGTGGGGCTAGCTTCGGAGACCCAGTACTTC

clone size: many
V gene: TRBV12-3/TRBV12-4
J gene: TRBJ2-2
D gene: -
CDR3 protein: CASSFGSGELFF
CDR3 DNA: TGTGCCAGCAGTTTTGGTAGCGGGGAGCTGTTTTTT

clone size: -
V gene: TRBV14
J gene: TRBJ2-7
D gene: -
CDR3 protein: CASSPGTPHEQYF
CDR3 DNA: TGTGCCAGCAGCCCGGGGACTCCACACGAGCAGTACTTC

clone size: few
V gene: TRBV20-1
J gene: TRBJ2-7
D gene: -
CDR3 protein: CSAPYGGTYEQYF
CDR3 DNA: TGCAGTGCCCCTTACGGGGGCACCTACGAGCAGTACTTC

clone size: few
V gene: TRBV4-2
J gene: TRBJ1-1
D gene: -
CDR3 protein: CASSQVGNRGAFF
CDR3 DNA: TGTGCCAGCAGCCAAGTGGGAAACCGTGGAGCTTTCTTT

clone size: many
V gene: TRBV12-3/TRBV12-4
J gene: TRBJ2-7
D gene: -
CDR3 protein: CASSLGAAEDEQYF
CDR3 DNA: TGTGCCAGCAGTTTAGGGGCAGCCGAAGACGAGCAGTACTTC

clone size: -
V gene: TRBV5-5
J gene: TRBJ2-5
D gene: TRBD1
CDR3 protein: CASSNRQGAQETQYF
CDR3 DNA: TGTGCCAGCAGCAATAGACAGGGAGCGCAAGAGACCCAGTACTTC

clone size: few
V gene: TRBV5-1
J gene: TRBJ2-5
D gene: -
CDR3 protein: CASSLGLGGETQYF
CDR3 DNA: TGCGCCAGCAGCTTGGGACTTGGGGGAGAGACCCAGTACTTC

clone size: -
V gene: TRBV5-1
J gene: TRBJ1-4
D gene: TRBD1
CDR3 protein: CASSSLPKGQAINEKLFF
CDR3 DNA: TGCGCCAGCAGCTCACTACCAAAAGGACAGGCGATTAATGAAAAACTGTTTTTT

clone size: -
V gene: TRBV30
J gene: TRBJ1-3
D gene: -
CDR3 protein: CAWNGGRSGNTIYF
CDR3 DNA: TGTGCCTGGAATGGGGGAAGGTCTGGAAACACCATATATTTT

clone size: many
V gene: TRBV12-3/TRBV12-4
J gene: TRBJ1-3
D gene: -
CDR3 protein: CASNPQGAGGNTIYF
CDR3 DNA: TGTGCCAGCAATCCACAGGGAGCGGGTGGAAACACCATATATTTT

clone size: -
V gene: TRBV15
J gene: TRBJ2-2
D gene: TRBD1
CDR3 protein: CATSSPGQGLSGELFF
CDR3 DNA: TGTGCCACCAGCAGCCCGGGACAGGGGTTATCCGGGGAGCTGTTTTTT

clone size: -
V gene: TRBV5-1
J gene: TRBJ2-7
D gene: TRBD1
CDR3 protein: CASSPGTGNEQYF
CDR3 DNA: TGCGCCAGCAGTCCCGGGACAGGGAACGAGCAGTACTTC

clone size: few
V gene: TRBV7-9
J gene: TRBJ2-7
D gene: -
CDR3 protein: CASRGDTDSYEQYF
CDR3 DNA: TGTGCCAGCAGGGGGGACACCGACTCCTACGAGCAGTACTTC

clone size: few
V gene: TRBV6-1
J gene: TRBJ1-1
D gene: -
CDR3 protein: CASSRPPGRGTEAFF
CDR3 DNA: TGTGCCAGCAGTCGACCCCCCGGGAGAGGTACTGAAGCTTTCTTT

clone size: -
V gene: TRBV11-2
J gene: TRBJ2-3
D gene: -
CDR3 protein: CASSATSPEPDTQYF
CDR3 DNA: TGTGCCAGCTCCGCTACTAGCCCCGAGCCAGATACGCAGTATTTT

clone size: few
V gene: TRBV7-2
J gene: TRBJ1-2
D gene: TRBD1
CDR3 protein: CASSTTGELDGYTF
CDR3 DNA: TGTGCCAGCAGCACGACAGGGGAATTAGATGGCTACACCTTC

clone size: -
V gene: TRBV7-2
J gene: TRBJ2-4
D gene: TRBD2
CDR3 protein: CASSPGLAGGIAKNIQYF
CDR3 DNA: TGTGCCAGCAGCCCCGGACTAGCGGGAGGGATAGCCAAAAACATTCAGTACTTC

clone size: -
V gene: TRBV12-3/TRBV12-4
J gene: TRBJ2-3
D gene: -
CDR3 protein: CASTLSGGDTQYF
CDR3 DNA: TGTGCCAGCACCCTCTCTGGGGGAGATACGCAGTATTTT

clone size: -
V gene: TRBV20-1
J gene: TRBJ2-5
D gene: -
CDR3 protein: CSARERRGLEETQYF
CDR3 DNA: TGCAGTGCTAGAGAGCGTAGGGGGTTGGAGGAGACCCAGTACTTC

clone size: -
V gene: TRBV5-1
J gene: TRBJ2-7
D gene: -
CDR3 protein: CASSPDGFSSYEQYF
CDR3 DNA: TGCGCCAGCAGCCCGGACGGATTCAGCTCCTACGAGCAGTACTTC

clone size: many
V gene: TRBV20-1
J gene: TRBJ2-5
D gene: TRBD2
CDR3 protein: CSASGWTSGRVGQETQYF
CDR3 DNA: TGCAGTGCTAGTGGATGGACTAGCGGGAGAGTGGGGCAAGAGACCCAGTACTTC

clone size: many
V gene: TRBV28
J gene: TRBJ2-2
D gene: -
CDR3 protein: CASSLATGELFF
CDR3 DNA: TGTGCCAGCAGCTTAGCCACCGGGGAGCTGTTTTTT

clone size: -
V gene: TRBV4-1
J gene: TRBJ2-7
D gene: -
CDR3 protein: CASSQEDGPYEQYF
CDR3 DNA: TGCGCCAGCAGCCAAGAGGACGGACCCTACGAGCAGTACTTC

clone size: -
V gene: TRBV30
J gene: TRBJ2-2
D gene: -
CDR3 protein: CAWSKQGPGTGELFF
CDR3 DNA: TGTGCCTGGAGTAAACAGGGTCCGGGCACCGGGGAGCTGTTTTTT

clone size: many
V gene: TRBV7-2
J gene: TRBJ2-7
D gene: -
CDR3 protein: CASSLAVGRATYEQYF
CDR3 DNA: TGTGCCAGCAGCTTAGCGGTGGGCAGGGCCACCTACGAGCAGTACTTC

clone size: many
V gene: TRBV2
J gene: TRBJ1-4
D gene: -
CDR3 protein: CASSWTVPTNEKLFF
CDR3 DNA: TGTGCCAGCAGTTGGACAGTACCAACTAATGAAAAACTGTTTTTT